This T cell receptor (beta chain) was recorded in a study of blood T cell repertoires in COVID-19. Overall study context: T cells, B-cell-depleted T cells, or PBMCs provided the cDNA or gDNA that served as material.

V lost 3 bases and J 1 base, leaving 6 bases between the germline ends. The V gene's germline CDR1 is SGHVS and CDR2 FNYEAQ. The CDR3 is 13 amino acids. Libraries were prepared by immunoSEQ multiplex PCR; TCRdb keeps only in-frame clonotypes and omits some of them. Of under 200,000 clones listed, roughly 86% are singletons. The chain links TRBV7-6 to TRBJ2-5; D call uncertain. The clonotype comes from a woman of 80 years or more in a cohort sampled during active or convalescent COVID-19. The source material was peripheral blood. The CDR3 coding sequence is TGTGCCAGCAGCTTTTTAATCCAAGAGACCCAGTACTTC. This codes for CASSFLIQETQYF.